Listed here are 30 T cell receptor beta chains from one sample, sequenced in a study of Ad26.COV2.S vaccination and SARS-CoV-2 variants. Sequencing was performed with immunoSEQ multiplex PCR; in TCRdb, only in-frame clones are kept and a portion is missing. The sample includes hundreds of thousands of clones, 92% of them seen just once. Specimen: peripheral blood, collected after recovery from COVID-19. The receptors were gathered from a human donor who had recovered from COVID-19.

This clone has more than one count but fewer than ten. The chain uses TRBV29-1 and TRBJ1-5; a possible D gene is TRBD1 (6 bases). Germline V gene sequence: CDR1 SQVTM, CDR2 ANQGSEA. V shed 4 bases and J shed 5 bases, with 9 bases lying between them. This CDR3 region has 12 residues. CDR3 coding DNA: TGCAGCGTTGCAGGGGCGGATCAGCCCCAGCATTTT. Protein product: CSVAGADQPQHF.

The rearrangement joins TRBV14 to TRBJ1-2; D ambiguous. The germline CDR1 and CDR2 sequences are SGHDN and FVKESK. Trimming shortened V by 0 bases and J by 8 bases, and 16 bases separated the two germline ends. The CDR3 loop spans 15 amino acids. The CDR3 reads CASSQDLRAGEGYTF. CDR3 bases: TGTGCCAGCAGCCAAGATTTGAGGGCCGGCGAGGGCTACACCTTC.

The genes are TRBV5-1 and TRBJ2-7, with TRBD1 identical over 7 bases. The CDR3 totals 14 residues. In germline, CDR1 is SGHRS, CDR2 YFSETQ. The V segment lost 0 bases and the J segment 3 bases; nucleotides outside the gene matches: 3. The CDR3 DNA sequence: TGCGCCAGCAGCTTGGCCGGGACAGACTACGAGCAGTACTTC. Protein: CASSLAGTDYEQYF.

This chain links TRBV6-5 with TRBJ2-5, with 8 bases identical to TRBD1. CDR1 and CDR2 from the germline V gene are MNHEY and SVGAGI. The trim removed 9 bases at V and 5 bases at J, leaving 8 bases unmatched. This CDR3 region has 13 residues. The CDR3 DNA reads TGTGCCAGTACAGGGGGAGCCGGGGAGACCCAGTACTTC. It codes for CASTGGAGETQYF.

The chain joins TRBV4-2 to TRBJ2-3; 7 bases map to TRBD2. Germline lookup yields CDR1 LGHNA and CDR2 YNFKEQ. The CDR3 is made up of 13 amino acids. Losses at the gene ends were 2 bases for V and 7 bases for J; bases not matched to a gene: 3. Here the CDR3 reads CASSQPGGHTQYF. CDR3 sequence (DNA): TGTGCCAGCAGCCAACCGGGGGGTCATACGCAGTATTTT.

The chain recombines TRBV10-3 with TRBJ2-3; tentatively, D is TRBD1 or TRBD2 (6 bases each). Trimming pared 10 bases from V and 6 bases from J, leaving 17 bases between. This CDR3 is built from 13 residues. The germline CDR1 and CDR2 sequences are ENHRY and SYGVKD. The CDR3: CATLPRGEDTQYF. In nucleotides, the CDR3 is TGTGCCACACTTCCTAGGGGGGAGGATACGCAGTATTTT.

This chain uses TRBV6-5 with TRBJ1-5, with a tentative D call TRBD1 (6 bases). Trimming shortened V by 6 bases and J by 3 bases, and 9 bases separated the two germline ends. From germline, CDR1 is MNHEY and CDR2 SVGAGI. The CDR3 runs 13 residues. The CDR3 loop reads CASRGQINQPQHF. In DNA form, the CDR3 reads TGTGCCAGCAGAGGACAGATCAATCAGCCCCAGCATTTT.

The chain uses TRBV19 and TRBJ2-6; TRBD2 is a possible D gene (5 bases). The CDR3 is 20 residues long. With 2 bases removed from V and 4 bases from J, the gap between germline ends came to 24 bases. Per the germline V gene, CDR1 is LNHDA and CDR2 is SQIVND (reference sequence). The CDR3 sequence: CASSIPRFSAPKGGANVLTF. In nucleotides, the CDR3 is TGTGCCAGTAGTATACCGAGATTTAGCGCTCCCAAGGGAGGGGCCAACGTCCTGACTTTC.

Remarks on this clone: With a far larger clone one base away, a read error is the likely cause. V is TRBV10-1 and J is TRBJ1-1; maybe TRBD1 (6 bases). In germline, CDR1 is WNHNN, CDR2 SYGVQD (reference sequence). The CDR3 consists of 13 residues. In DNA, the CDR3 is TGCGCCCGCAGACGGGGGGCAGACACTGAAGCTTTCTTT. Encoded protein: CARRRGADTEAFF.

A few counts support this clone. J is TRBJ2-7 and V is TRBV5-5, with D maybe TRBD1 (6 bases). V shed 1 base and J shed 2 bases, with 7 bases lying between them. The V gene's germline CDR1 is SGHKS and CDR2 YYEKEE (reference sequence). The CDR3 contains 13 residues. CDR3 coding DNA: TGTGCCAGCAGCTTGCGGACAGCCTACGAGCAGTACTTC. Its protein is CASSLRTAYEQYF.

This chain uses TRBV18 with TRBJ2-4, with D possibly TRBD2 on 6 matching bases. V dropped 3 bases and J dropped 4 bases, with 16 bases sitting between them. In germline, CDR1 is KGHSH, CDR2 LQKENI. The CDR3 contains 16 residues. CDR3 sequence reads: CASSPPAGGGKNIQYF. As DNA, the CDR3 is TGTGCCAGCTCACCCCCGGCGGGTGGGGGGAAAAACATTCAGTACTTC.

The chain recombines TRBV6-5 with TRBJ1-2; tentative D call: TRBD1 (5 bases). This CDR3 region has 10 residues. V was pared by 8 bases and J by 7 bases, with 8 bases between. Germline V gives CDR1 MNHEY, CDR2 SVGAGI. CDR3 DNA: TGTGCCAGCTCGAGGGGTGGCTACACCTTC. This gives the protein CASSRGGYTF.

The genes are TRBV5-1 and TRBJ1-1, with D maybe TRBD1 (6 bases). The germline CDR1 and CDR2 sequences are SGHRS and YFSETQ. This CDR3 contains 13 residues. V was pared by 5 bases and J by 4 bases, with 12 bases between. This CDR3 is CASRTQQGTEAFF. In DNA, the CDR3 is TGCGCCAGCAGAACTCAACAGGGCACTGAAGCTTTCTTT.

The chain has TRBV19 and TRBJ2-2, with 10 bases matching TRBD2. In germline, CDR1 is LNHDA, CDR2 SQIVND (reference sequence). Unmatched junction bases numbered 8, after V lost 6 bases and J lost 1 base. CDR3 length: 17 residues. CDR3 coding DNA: TGTGCCAGTAGCAAGGTAGCGGGGGGCGTGAACACCGGGGAGCTGTTTTTT. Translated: CASSKVAGGVNTGELFF.

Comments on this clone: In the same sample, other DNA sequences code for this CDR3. The CDR3 region has the DNA TGTGCCAGCTCACCCGGGATGAACACTGAAGCTTTCTTT. Amino acid sequence: CASSPGMNTEAFF. V usage is TRBV18 and J usage is TRBJ1-1, with no clear D. The CDR3 is 13 amino acids. The germline V and J ends were trimmed by 3 bases and 0 bases, with 5 bases remaining between them. CDR1 is KGHSH, CDR2 LQKENI, per germline.

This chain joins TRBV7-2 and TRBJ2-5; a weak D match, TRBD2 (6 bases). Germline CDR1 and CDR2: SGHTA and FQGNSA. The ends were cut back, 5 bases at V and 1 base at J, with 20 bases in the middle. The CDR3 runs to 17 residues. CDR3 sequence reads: CASSAPTGRGLQETQYF. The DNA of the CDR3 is TGTGCCAGCAGCGCCCCCACGGGGCGGGGCCTCCAAGAGACCCAGTACTTC.

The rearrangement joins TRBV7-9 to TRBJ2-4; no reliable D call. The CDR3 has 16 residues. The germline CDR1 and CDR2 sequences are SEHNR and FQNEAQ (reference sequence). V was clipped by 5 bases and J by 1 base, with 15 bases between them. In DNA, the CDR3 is TGTGCCAGCAGCCACACAGTTCCCATGGCCAAAAACATTCAGTACTTC. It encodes CASSHTVPMAKNIQYF. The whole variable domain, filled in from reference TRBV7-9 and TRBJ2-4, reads DTGVSQNPRHKITKRGQNVTFRCDPISEHNRLYWYRQTLGQGPEFLTYFQNEAQLEKSRLLSDRFSAERPKGSFSTLEIQRTEQGDSAMYLCASSHTVPMAKNIQYFGAGTRLSVL.

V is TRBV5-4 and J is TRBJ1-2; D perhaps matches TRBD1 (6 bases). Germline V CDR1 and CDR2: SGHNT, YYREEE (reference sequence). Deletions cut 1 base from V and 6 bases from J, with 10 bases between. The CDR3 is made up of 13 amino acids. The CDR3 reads CASSLNRVNGYTF. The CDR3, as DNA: TGTGCCAGCAGCTTGAACAGGGTTAATGGCTACACCTTC.

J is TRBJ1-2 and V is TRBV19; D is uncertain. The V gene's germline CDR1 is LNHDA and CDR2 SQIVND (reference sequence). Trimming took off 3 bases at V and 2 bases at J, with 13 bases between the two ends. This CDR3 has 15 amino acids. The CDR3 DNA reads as TGTGCCAGTAGTATCGGGATGGGAGTAAACTATGGCTACACCTTC. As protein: CASSIGMGVNYGYTF.

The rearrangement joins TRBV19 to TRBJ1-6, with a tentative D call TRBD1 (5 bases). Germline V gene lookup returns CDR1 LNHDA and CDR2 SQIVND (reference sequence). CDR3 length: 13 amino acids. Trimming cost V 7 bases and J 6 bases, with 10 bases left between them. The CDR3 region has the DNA TGTGCCAGTATGCGGGGGGTTAATTCACCCCTCCACTTT. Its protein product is CASMRGVNSPLHF.

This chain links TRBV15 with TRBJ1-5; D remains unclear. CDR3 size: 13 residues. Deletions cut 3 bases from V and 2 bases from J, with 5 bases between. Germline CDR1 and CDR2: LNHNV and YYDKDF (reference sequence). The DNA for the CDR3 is TGTGCCACCAGCAGCCGTGGCAATCAGCCCCAGCATTTT. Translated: CATSSRGNQPQHF.

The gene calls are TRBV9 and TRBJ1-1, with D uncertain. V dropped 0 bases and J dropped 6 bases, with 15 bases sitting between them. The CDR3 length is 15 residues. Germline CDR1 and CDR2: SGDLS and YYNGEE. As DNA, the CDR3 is TGTGCCAGCAGCGTAGGGGCTGAGATGAGGGCTGAAGCTTTCTTT. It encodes CASSVGAEMRAEAFF.

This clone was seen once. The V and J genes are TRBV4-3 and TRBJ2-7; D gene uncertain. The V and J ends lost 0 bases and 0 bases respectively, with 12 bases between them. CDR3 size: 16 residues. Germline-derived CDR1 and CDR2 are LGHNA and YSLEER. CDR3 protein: CASSQDNIGGSYEQYF. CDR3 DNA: TGCGCCAGCAGCCAAGATAATATAGGTGGCTCCTACGAGCAGTACTTC.

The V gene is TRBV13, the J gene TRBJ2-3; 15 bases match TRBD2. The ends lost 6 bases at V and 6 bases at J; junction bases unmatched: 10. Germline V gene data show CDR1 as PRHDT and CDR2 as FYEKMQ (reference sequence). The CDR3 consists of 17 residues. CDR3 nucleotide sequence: TGTGCCAGCAGTTTACGAAGCGGGACTAGCGGGGGGGATACGCAGTATTTT. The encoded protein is CASSLRSGTSGGDTQYF.

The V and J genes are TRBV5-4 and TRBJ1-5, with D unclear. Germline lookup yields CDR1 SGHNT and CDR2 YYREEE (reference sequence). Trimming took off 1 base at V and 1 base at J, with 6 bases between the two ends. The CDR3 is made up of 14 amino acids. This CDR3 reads CASSLSGSNQPQHF. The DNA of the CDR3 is TGTGCCAGCAGCTTGTCTGGCAGCAATCAGCCCCAGCATTTT.

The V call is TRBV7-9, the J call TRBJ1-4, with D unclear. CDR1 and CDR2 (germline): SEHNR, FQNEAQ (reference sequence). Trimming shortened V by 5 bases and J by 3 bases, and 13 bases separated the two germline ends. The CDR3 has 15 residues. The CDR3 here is CASSTRNDPNEKLFF. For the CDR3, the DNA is TGTGCCAGCAGCACCCGGAACGATCCTAATGAAAAACTGTTTTTT. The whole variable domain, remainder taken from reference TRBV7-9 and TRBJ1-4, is DTGVSQNPRHKITKRGQNVTFRCDPISEHNRLYWYRQTLGQGPEFLTYFQNEAQLEKSRLLSDRFSAERPKGSFSTLEIQRTEQGDSAMYLCASSTRNDPNEKLFFGSGTQLSVL.

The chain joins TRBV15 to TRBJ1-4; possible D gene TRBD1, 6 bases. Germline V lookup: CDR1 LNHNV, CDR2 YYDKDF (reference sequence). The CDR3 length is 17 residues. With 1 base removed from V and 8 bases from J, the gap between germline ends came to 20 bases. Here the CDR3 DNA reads TGTGCCACCAGCAGAGCGGGGGGGGGCAGCTATCGGGAAAAACTGTTTTTT. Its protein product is CATSRAGGGSYREKLFF.

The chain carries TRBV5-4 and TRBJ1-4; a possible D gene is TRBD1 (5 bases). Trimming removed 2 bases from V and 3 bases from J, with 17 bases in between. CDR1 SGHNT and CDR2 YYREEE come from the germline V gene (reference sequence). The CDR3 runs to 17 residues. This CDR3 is CASSFGAPPAANEKLFF. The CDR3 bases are TGTGCCAGCAGCTTCGGGGCCCCCCCAGCGGCTAATGAAAAACTGTTTTTT.

The DNA of the CDR3 is TGTGCCAGCAGCTTAGGTGTGGCAACTAATGAAAAACTGTTTTTT. It yields the protein CASSLGVATNEKLFF. This sequence joins TRBV7-9 and TRBJ1-4; D not certain. CDR3 length equals 15 residues. CDR1 is SEHNR and CDR2 is FQNEAQ in the germline V gene (reference sequence). V lost 1 base and J 0 bases, leaving 6 bases between the germline ends.

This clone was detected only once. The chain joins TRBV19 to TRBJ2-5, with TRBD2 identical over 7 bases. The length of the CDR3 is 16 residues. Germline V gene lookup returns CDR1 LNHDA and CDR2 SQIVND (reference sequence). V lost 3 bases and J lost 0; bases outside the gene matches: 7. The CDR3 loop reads CASSIPGGMYQETQYF. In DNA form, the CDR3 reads TGTGCCAGTAGTATTCCCGGGGGGATGTACCAAGAGACCCAGTACTTC.